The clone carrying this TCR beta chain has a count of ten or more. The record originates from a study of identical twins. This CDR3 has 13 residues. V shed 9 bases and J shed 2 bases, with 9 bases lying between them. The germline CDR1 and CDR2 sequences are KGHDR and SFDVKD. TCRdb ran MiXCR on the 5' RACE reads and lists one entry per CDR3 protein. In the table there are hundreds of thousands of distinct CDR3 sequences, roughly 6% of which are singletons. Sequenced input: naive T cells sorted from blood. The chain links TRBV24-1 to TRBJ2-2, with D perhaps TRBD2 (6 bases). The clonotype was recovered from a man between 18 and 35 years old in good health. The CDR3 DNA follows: TGTGCCACCCGGGACTCAAACACCGGGGAGCTGTTTTTT. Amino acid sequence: CATRDSNTGELFF.